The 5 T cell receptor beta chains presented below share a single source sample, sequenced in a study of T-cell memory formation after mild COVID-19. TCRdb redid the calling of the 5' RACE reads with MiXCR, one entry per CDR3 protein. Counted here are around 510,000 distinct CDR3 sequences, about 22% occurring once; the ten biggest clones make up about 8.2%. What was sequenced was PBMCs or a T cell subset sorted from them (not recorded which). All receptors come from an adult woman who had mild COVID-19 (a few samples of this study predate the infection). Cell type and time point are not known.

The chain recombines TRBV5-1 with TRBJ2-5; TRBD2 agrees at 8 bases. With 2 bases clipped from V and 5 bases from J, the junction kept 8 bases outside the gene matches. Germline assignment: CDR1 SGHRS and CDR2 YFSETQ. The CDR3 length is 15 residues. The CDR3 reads CASSFPGTSSETQYF. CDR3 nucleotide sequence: TGCGCCAGCAGCTTCCCCGGGACTAGTTCGGAGACCCAGTACTTC.

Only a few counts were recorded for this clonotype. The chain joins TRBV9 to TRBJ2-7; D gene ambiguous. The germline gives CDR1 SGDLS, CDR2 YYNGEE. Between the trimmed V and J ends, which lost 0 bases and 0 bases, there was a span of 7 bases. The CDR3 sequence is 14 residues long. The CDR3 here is CASSVATSSYEQYF. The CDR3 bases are TGTGCCAGCAGCGTAGCTACCAGCTCCTACGAGCAGTACTTC.

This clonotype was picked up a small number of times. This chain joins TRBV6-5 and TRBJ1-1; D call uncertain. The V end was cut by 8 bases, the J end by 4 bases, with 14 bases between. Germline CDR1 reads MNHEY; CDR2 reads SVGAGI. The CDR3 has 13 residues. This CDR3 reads CASLSVVGTEAFF. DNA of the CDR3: TGTGCCAGCCTTTCGGTTGTAGGCACTGAAGCTTTCTTT.

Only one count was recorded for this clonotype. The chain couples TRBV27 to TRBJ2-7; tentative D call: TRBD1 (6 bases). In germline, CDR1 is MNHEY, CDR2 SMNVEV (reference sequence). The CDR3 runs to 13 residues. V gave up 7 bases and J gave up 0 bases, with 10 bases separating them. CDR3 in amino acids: CASKLQGSYEQYF. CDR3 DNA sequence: TGTGCCAGCAAATTACAGGGCTCCTACGAGCAGTACTTC.

DNA of the CDR3: TGTGCCAGCAGAACCGGGACAGGGGGTTACGAGCAGTACTTC. Translating it yields CASRTGTGGYEQYF. This chain uses TRBV6-6 with TRBJ2-7; 11 bases match TRBD1. The CDR3 spans 14 residues. Germline CDR1 MNHNY, CDR2 SVGAGI (reference sequence). Trimming removed 6 bases from V and 4 bases from J; junction bases left unmatched: 5.